The clone carrying this T cell receptor (beta chain) was detected ten times or more. As yet, its antigen is unknown. Unique molecular identifiers were present on the cDNA, which also gained a universal primer site by template switching. TCRdb independently ran MiXCR on the 5' RACE reads; one entry per CDR3 protein. Seen here are 400,000 to 550,000 distinct CDR3 sequences, more than 13% observed once, and the top ten hold 0.95% to 1%. The CDR3 has 14 residues. The ends were cut back, 8 bases at V and 5 bases at J, with 18 bases in the middle. The sample originates from a study of identical twins. General study points: Invariant populations such as MAIT and iNKT cells could partly muddle zero-insertion analyses. Insertions were fewer in abundant cord blood beta clonotypes, whereas memory repertoires showed none of this pattern.

The sample also formed part of further work on yellow fever vaccine responses in identical twins.

The specimen was CD4+ T cells sorted from blood. The chain recombines TRBV12-3 or TRBV12-4 with TRBJ2-5; a possible D gene is TRBD2 (6 bases). This receptor was taken from a young woman in good health. The chain's CDR3 is CASALRGPGETQYF. Written as DNA, the CDR3 is TGTGCCAGCGCATTGCGGGGTCCGGGGGAGACCCAGTACTTC.